This record concerns one T cell receptor (beta chain) sequence. Given a much more abundant clone one base away, this may be a read error. This CDR3 contains 14 residues. Germline V gene data show CDR1 as MNHNS and CDR2 as SASEGT. With a J-beta primer mix and a sample-barcoded 5' primer, a second PCR ran roughly 6 to 11 cycles. TCRdb recomputed calls from the 5' RACE reads with MiXCR, one row per CDR3 protein. The sample yields about 640,000 distinct CDR3 sequences, approximately 30% seen once. This sample is drawn from a study of blood T cells in healthy people across ages. The TCR was taken from an elderly woman in good health. The sequencing sample was made of blood. This chain joins TRBV6-1 and TRBJ2-1; 8 bases are a match to TRBD2. The CDR3 coding sequence is TGTGCCAACAGTGAGTCGGGGGGGCAGGGTGAGCAGTTCTTC. Translation gives CANSESGGQGEQFF.